The clone carrying this TCR beta chain was detected only a few times. The V gene's germline CDR1 is DFQATT and CDR2 SNEGSKA (reference sequence). Trimming removed 6 bases at V and 2 bases at J, with 6 bases between. There are 11 residues in the CDR3. Via MiXCR, TCRdb re-called the RT-PCR reads, giving one row per CDR3 protein. The sample shows fewer than 180,000 distinct CDR3 sequences, roughly 35% of them seen only once. The sample is drawn from a study of patients and donors after allogeneic stem cell transplantation. The material sequenced was blood, either unsorted or a sorted T cell fraction (not recorded which). J is TRBJ2-3 and V is TRBV20-1; D unclear. This sequence originates from a human donor who was either an allogeneic HSCT recipient or a stem cell or donor lymphocyte infusion donor (not recorded which). It is not recorded whose cells these are; they may come from a transplant donor. Here the CDR3 DNA reads TGCAGTGCAGAAACCACAGATACGCAGTATTTT. Translation: CSAETTDTQYF.